The next 18 T cell receptor beta chains were all read from a single sample in a study of cytomegalovirus exposure and HLA in healthy donors. The assay was immunoSEQ multiplex PCR, and TCRdb's table has in-frame clones only and misses some. The data hold around 120,000 clones, with about 87% observed a single time. Sequenced sample: PBMCs. The source of these receptors is a woman between 18 and 29 years old in good health and CMV-seronegative.

This clone was detected only once. The chain links TRBV28 to TRBJ2-3, with D unresolved. V lost 2 bases to trimming and J lost 1 base, with 13 bases between them. Per the germline V gene, CDR1 is MDHEN and CDR2 is SYDVKM. The CDR3 sequence is 16 residues long. CDR3 DNA sequence: TGTGCCAGCAGTTTACTGGGTTTCAGCGGCACAGATACGCAGTATTTT. It is translated as CASSLLGFSGTDTQYF. Together with reference TRBV28 and TRBJ2-3, the CDR3 gives the full variable domain: DVKVTQSSRYLVKRTGEKVFLECVQDMDHENMFWYRQDPGLGLRLIYFSYDVKMKEKGDIPEGYSVSREKKERFSLILESASTNQTSMYLCASSLLGFSGTDTQYFGPGTRLTVL.

The chain employs TRBV27 and TRBJ2-3, with 11 nucleotides matching TRBD2. Germline trimming cut 6 bases from V and 0 bases from J; bases unmatched to any gene: 5. In germline, CDR1 is MNHEY, CDR2 SMNVEV (reference sequence). The CDR3 runs 16 residues. CDR3 nucleotide sequence: TGTGCCAGCAGCCCGACTAGCGGGGTTAGCACAGATACGCAGTATTTT. Translating it yields CASSPTSGVSTDTQYF.

V gene TRBV5-4 combines with J gene TRBJ1-4, with 8 bases matching TRBD1. Germline CDR1 SGHNT, CDR2 YYREEE (reference sequence). Trimming took 4 bases from V and 5 from J; bases not matched to a gene: 4. CDR3 length: 14 amino acids. Here the CDR3 reads CASSQTGVNEKLFF. The DNA for the CDR3 is TGTGCCAGCAGCCAGACAGGGGTGAATGAAAAACTGTTTTTT.

The chain joins TRBV7-9 to TRBJ1-5; D possibly corresponds to TRBD1 (6 bases). CDR3 length equals 15 residues. V was pared by 5 bases and J by 6 bases, with 17 bases between. Germline CDR1 is SEHNR and CDR2 is FQNEAQ (reference sequence). CDR3 residues: CASSLLGGAGQPQHF. The CDR3 region has the DNA TGTGCCAGCAGCCTCCTGGGGGGGGCGGGTCAGCCCCAGCATTTT.

This rearrangement joins TRBV15 to TRBJ2-3; 8 bases map to TRBD2. The ends lost 0 bases at V and 5 bases at J; junction bases unmatched: 7. There are 16 residues in the CDR3. The V gene's germline CDR1 is LNHNV and CDR2 YYDKDF (reference sequence). In DNA form, the CDR3 reads TGTGCCACCAGCAGAGACGGGGGGGCGGTTAGAGATACGCAGTATTTT. The encoded protein is CATSRDGGAVRDTQYF.

The V gene is TRBV7-2, the J gene TRBJ2-2, with a weak D call TRBD2 (5 bases). CDR1 is SGHTA, CDR2 FQGNSA, per germline. This CDR3 is 15 amino acids long. V was pared by 1 base and J by 4 bases, with 10 bases between. The CDR3 DNA sequence: TGTGCCAGCAGCTTAGTGAGGGCCGGCACCGGGGAGCTGTTTTTT. Translation: CASSLVRAGTGELFF.

The chain uses TRBV6-5 and TRBJ1-2; the D is unclear. The germline V gene encodes CDR1 MNHEY and CDR2 SVGAGI. V lost 4 bases, J lost 0 bases, and 9 bases lay in between. The length of the CDR3 is 14 residues. This CDR3 is CASSSRRANYGYTF. The CDR3 DNA reads TGTGCCAGCAGTTCGAGGAGGGCTAACTATGGCTACACCTTC.

This clone was counted a single time. The chain combines TRBV14 with TRBJ2-5, with 7 bases identical to TRBD2. CDR3 length: 16 residues. J was trimmed by 3 bases and V by 1 base; bases with no gene match: 8. Germline V gene sequence: CDR1 SGHDN, CDR2 FVKESK. In DNA form, the CDR3 reads TGTGCCAGCAGCCAAGCTTCTAGCGGTTCGAAAGAGACCCAGTACTTC. Protein: CASSQASSGSKETQYF. Supplemented by reference TRBV14 and TRBJ2-5, the full variable domain reads EAGVTQFPSHSVIEKGQTVTLRCDPISGHDNLYWYRRVMGKEIKFLLHFVKESKQDESGMPNNRFLAERTGGTYSTLKVQPAELEDSGVYFCASSQASSGSKETQYFGPGTRLLVL.

The chain links TRBV11-1 to TRBJ2-7; 13 bases fit TRBD2. This CDR3 has 17 amino acids. Germline CDR1 is SGHAT and CDR2 is FQDESV (reference sequence). Trimming took 4 bases from V and 1 from J; bases not matched to a gene: 7. CDR3 protein: CASSSTSGGPLSYEQYF. CDR3 bases: TGTGCCAGCAGCTCGACTAGCGGGGGGCCCCTATCCTACGAGCAGTACTTC.

This rearrangement joins TRBV28 to TRBJ1-2; D not certain. This CDR3 comprises 14 residues. V lost 5 bases to trimming and J lost 1 base, with 11 bases between them. CDR1 is MDHEN and CDR2 is SYDVKM in the germline V gene. The CDR3: CASSPPGYNYGYTF. CDR3 in DNA: TGTGCCAGCAGTCCTCCGGGGTATAACTATGGCTACACCTTC.

This clone was found a few times. The rearrangement links TRBV19 to TRBJ1-4, with TRBD1 matching 7 bases. The junction had 5 bases not matched to a gene; V was cut back by 6 bases and J by 7 bases. Germline CDR1 is LNHDA and CDR2 is SQIVND (reference sequence). This CDR3 contains 13 residues. This CDR3 is CASSAGGSEKLFF. The CDR3 bases are TGTGCCAGTAGCGCAGGGGGGAGTGAAAAACTGTTTTTT.

The chain recombines TRBV5-1 with TRBJ1-6; 7 positions match TRBD1. The germline gives CDR1 SGHRS, CDR2 YFSETQ. Germline trimming cut 1 base from V and 1 base from J; bases unmatched to any gene: 8. The CDR3 has 18 residues. Here the CDR3 DNA reads TGCGCCAGCAGCTTGTATGGGCAGGGGGAGTCCTATAATTCACCCCTCCACTTT. Protein product: CASSLYGQGESYNSPLHF. The full variable domain, with the rest looked up from reference TRBV5-1 and TRBJ1-6, is KAGVTQTPRYLIKTRGQQVTLSCSPISGHRSVSWYQQTPGQGLQFLFEYFSETQRNKGNFPGRFSGRQFSNSRSEMNVSTLELGDSALYLCASSLYGQGESYNSPLHFGNGTRLTVT.

This sequence joins TRBV7-2 and TRBJ1-1; a possible D gene is TRBD1 (5 bases). The V gene's germline CDR1 is SGHTA and CDR2 FQGNSA. The ends were cut back, 0 bases at V and 11 bases at J, with 10 bases in the middle. The CDR3 length is 12 residues. CDR3 sequence: CASSLAWGGAFF. The CDR3 bases are TGTGCCAGCAGCTTAGCCTGGGGGGGGGCTTTCTTT.

J is TRBJ2-1 and V is TRBV28; 10 positions match TRBD2. There are 16 residues in the CDR3. Germline values: CDR1 MDHEN, CDR2 SYDVKM. The J segment lost 9 bases and the V segment lost 4 bases, leaving 12 bases of the junction unmatched. CDR3 region: CASSYRRASGGTEQFF. The CDR3 bases are TGTGCCAGCAGTTACCGTAGGGCTAGCGGGGGTACTGAGCAGTTCTTC.

The chain links TRBV2 to TRBJ1-2, with D unclear. The CDR3 runs 11 residues. The germline CDR1 and CDR2 sequences are SNHLY and FYNNEI. V was clipped by 5 bases and J by 6 bases, with 7 bases between them. The CDR3 loop is CASSLGDGYTF. The CDR3 DNA reads TGTGCCAGCAGTTTGGGCGATGGCTACACCTTC.

V and J are TRBV28 and TRBJ1-5, with a tentative D call TRBD1 (6 bases). The CDR3 extends over 16 amino acids. The V and J ends lost 6 bases and 3 bases respectively, with 18 bases between them. CDR1 and CDR2 from the germline V gene are MDHEN and SYDVKM. The CDR3 reads CASSLDSLRSNQPQHF. The CDR3 DNA reads TGTGCCAGCAGCCTGGACAGTTTGAGGTCCAATCAGCCCCAGCATTTT.

This chain uses TRBV30 with TRBJ1-3; D perhaps matches TRBD1 (5 bases). The CDR3 runs 14 residues. Germline V gene sequence: CDR1 GTSNPN, CDR2 SVGIG (reference sequence). Trimming removed 3 bases from V and 1 base from J, with 10 bases in between. The CDR3 reads CAWRDITSGNTIYF. For the CDR3, the DNA is TGTGCCTGGAGGGACATTACGTCTGGAAACACCATATATTTT.

The J gene is TRBJ2-1, the V gene TRBV10-3, with 10 nucleotides matching TRBD2. The V and J ends lost 7 bases and 5 bases, in that order; junction bases with no gene match: 5. The CDR3 length is 14 residues. CDR1 is ENHRY, CDR2 SYGVKD, per germline. The CDR3 region has the DNA TGTGCCATCAAAGCGGGAGGGCCGAACAATGAGCAGTTCTTC. This gives the protein CAIKAGGPNNEQFF.